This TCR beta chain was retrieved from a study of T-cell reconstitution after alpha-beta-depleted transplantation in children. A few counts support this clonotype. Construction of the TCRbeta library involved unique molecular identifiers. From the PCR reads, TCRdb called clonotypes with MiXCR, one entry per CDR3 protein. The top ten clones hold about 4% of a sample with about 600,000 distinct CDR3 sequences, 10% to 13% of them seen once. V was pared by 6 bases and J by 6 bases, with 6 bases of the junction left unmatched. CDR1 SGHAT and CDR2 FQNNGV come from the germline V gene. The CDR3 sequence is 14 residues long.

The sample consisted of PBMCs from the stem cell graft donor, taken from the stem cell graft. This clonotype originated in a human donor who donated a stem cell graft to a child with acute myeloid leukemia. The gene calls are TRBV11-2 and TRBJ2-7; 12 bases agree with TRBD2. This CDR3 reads CASRTSGRRFEQYF. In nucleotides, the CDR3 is TGTGCCAGCAGGACTAGCGGGAGAAGGTTCGAGCAGTACTTC. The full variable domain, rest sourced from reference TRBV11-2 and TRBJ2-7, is EAGVAQSPRYKIIEKRQSVAFWCNPISGHATLYWYQQILGQGPKLLIQFQNNGVVDDSQLPKDRFSAERLKGVDSTLKIQPAKLEDSAVYLCASRTSGRRFEQYFGPGTRLTVT.